Each of the 15 T cell receptor beta chains below was sequenced from the same sample in a study of shared clonotypes between healthy human individuals. Clones were read by immunoSEQ multiplex PCR, and TCRdb kept only the in-frame ones, dropping some. The data show 190,000 or so clones, with 90% to 95% seen just once and more than 0.065% held by the top ten. Sequencing was carried out using naive CD4+ T cells sorted from blood. Subset denoted: CD45RA+ positively selected. These receptor sequences come from a woman aged 25 to 39 in good health.

This clone is a singleton in its sample. The chain combines TRBV7-2 with TRBJ2-7, with D perhaps TRBD1 (6 bases). The ends were cut back, 1 base at V and 1 base at J, with 11 bases in the middle. Germline CDR1 is SGHTA and CDR2 is FQGNSA. This CDR3 has 15 residues. CDR3 in DNA: TGTGCCAGCAGCTTAGTGGGGGCCGGTTCCTACGAGCAGTACTTC. This encodes CASSLVGAGSYEQYF.

The chain has TRBV28 and TRBJ2-5; D possibly corresponds to TRBD2 (6 bases). The end of the DNA aligns better with TRBJ2-7, so the J call may be wrong. This CDR3 is built from 15 residues. Germline assignment: CDR1 MDHEN and CDR2 SYDVKM. CDR3 sequence (DNA): TGTGCCAGCAGTCTAGGCGGGGATCTGAGCTACGAGCAGTACTTC. Amino acid sequence: CASSLGGDLSYEQYF.

This clone was found a few times. This chain uses TRBV18 with TRBJ2-7; 7 nucleotides match TRBD1. V shed 3 bases and J 3 bases; nucleotides not matched to a gene: 5. CDR3 length: 14 residues. The germline V gene has CDR1 KGHSH and CDR2 LQKENI. This CDR3 reads CASSPGQEVYEQYF. Here the CDR3 DNA reads TGTGCCAGCTCACCCGGACAGGAAGTCTACGAGCAGTACTTC.

This chain joins TRBV28 and TRBJ1-1; 11 nucleotides agree with TRBD1. Germline V lookup: CDR1 MDHEN, CDR2 SYDVKM. The V segment lost 6 bases and the J segment 3 bases; nucleotides outside the gene matches: 9. This CDR3 is 16 amino acids long. Here the CDR3 reads CASRPGQGDSDTEAFF. The CDR3 bases are TGTGCCAGCAGGCCGGGACAGGGGGACTCGGACACTGAAGCTTTCTTT.

The chain has TRBV7-9 and TRBJ2-3; 8 bases map to TRBD1. This CDR3 comprises 19 residues. Germline trimming cut 5 bases from V and 2 bases from J; bases unmatched to any gene: 18. The germline gives CDR1 SEHNR, CDR2 FQNEAQ (reference sequence). As DNA, the CDR3 is TGTGCCAGCAGCCACCAGGACAGGGCGCGTGTTTTTAACACAGATACGCAGTATTTT. Encoded protein: CASSHQDRARVFNTDTQYF.

The chain recombines TRBV18 with TRBJ2-7, with D possibly TRBD1 on 6 matching bases. Germline CDR1 and CDR2: KGHSH and LQKENI. The CDR3 is 14 amino acids. V lost 2 bases and J 5 bases, leaving 13 bases between the germline ends. The CDR3 coding sequence is TGTGCCAGCTCACCATCACAGGGAATCCACGAGCAGTACTTC. Its protein product is CASSPSQGIHEQYF.

The CDR3 DNA reads TGCGCCAGCAGCTTGGTCGGACTAGCCGATGAGCAGTTCTTC. Encoded protein: CASSLVGLADEQFF. V usage is TRBV5-1 and J usage is TRBJ2-1; 8 nucleotides agree with TRBD2. Germline CDR1 and CDR2: SGHRS and YFSETQ. CDR3 size: 14 residues. Losses at the gene ends were 0 bases for V and 8 bases for J; bases not matched to a gene: 4.

This chain links TRBV7-9 with TRBJ2-1, with 7 bases identical to TRBD2. The CDR3 contains 14 residues. CDR1 and CDR2 (germline): SEHNR, FQNEAQ (reference sequence). J gave up 8 bases and V 4 bases, and 8 bases lay outside the gene matches. The CDR3 region is CASSYGGSSDEQFF. DNA of the CDR3: TGTGCCAGCAGCTACGGCGGGAGTTCGGATGAGCAGTTCTTC.

The chain employs TRBV10-2 and TRBJ2-3, with no clear D. Germline CDR1 reads WSHSY; CDR2 reads SAAADI. The CDR3 contains 12 residues. The V end was cut by 6 bases, the J end by 6 bases, with 10 bases between. As DNA, the CDR3 is TGCGCCAGCAGCGACTTCCGCGATACGCAGTATTTT. Translation: CASSDFRDTQYF.

The V and J genes are TRBV6-6 and TRBJ1-3; a possible D gene is TRBD1 (5 bases). The germline CDR1 and CDR2 sequences are MNHNY and SVGAGI (reference sequence). The V end was cut by 8 bases, the J end by 2 bases, with 10 bases between. The CDR3 totals 13 residues. The CDR3 loop reads CASEGSPGNTIYF. CDR3 coding DNA: TGTGCCAGCGAGGGGAGTCCTGGAAACACCATATATTTT.

The rearrangement joins TRBV27 to TRBJ2-7; no clear D. V lost 7 bases to trimming and J lost 0 bases, with 16 bases between them. CDR3 size: 15 residues. From germline, CDR1 is MNHEY and CDR2 SMNVEV (reference sequence). In nucleotides, the CDR3 is TGTGCCAGCAAGGCCCGTCTGTCGAGCTCCTACGAGCAGTACTTC. Its translation is CASKARLSSSYEQYF.

The chain employs TRBV5-6 and TRBJ2-7; 10 bases are a match to TRBD2. The germline CDR1 and CDR2 sequences are SGHDT and YYEEEE. The CDR3 contains 14 residues. V dropped 2 bases and J dropped 6; count of bases not matched to a gene: 5. The CDR3 protein is CASSLTSGVGEQYF. DNA for the CDR3: TGTGCCAGCAGCTTAACTAGCGGGGTGGGCGAGCAGTACTTC.

This chain connects TRBV7-9 to TRBJ1-5, with 11 bases aligning to TRBD1. Germline V gene lookup returns CDR1 SEHNR and CDR2 FQNEAQ (reference sequence). V lost 1 base and J lost 7; bases outside the gene matches: 9. The length of the CDR3 is 17 residues. The CDR3 is CASSLVGTGGAEQPQHF. The CDR3 DNA sequence: TGTGCCAGCAGCTTAGTGGGGACAGGGGGAGCTGAACAGCCCCAGCATTTT.

The J gene is TRBJ2-3, the V gene TRBV10-3, with 9 bases lining up with TRBD2. Trimming cost V 2 bases and J 3 bases; bases outside gene matches: 6. The CDR3 runs 16 residues. In germline, CDR1 is ENHRY, CDR2 SYGVKD. The chain's CDR3 is CAISEMAGGLTDTQYF. The CDR3 DNA follows: TGTGCCATCAGTGAGATGGCGGGAGGGCTGACAGATACGCAGTATTTT.

The chain employs TRBV19 and TRBJ1-5, with D tentatively TRBD1 (5 bases). The ends were cut back, 1 base at V and 0 bases at J, with 7 bases in the middle. The CDR3 has 15 residues. Germline lookup yields CDR1 LNHDA and CDR2 SQIVND (reference sequence). The CDR3: CASSIAGVSNQPQHF. CDR3 coding DNA: TGTGCCAGTAGTATAGCGGGGGTTAGCAATCAGCCCCAGCATTTT.